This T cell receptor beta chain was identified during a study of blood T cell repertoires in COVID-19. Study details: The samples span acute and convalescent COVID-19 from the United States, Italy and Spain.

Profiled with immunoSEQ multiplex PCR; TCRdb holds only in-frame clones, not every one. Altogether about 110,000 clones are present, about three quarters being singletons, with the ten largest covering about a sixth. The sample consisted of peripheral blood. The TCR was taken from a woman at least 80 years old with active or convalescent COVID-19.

The DNA of the CDR3 is TGTGCCAGCAGGACGGACAGGGTCTCCTACGAGCAGTACTTC. Its translation: CASRTDRVSYEQYF. The chain has TRBV6-5 and TRBJ2-7; 8 bases match TRBD1. Unmatched junction bases numbered 4, after V lost 6 bases and J lost 0 bases. Germline V gene sequence: CDR1 MNHEY, CDR2 SVGAGI. The CDR3 consists of 14 residues.